The subject of this entry is one TCR beta chain. The sample is drawn from a study of T cell changes during pregnancy in multiple sclerosis. Clones were sequenced by immunoSEQ multiplex PCR, and TCRdb holds only the in-frame ones, with some missing. The sample has roughly 80,000 clones; approximately 93% are singletons. From germline, CDR1 is SQVTM and CDR2 ANQGSEA. This CDR3 contains 15 residues. V was clipped by 0 bases and J by 2 bases, with 13 bases between them. The source of this sequence is a female donor with multiple sclerosis, enrolled in a pregnancy study. The V and J genes are TRBV29-1 and TRBJ2-5; D gene ambiguous. Sequenced material: peripheral blood, taken in the second trimester of pregnancy. DNA of the CDR3: TGCAGCGTTGAAGATCGCCTTGGCAGACAAGAGACCCAGTACTTC. Its translation is CSVEDRLGRQETQYF.